This T cell receptor beta chain came from a study of blood T cell repertoires in COVID-19. Study as a whole: Acute and convalescent COVID-19 specimens originated in the United States, Italy and Spain.

This clone appeared a single time. The germline CDR1 and CDR2 sequences are SGHDN and FVKESK. V lost 4 bases, J lost 1 base, and 8 bases lay in between. This CDR3 contains 14 residues. As processed by the authors: Reference gene primer amplification gave nucleated cell count estimates. Clones were sequenced by immunoSEQ multiplex PCR, and TCRdb holds only the in-frame ones, with some missing. V and J calls and clone size come straight from that table; D and trimming were deduced from the DNA. The profile shows 150,000 to 200,000 clones, about 85% of them singletons. The chain links TRBV14 to TRBJ1-3; possible D gene TRBD1, 6 bases. Sequenced input: peripheral blood. The TCR was taken from a man between 60 and 75 years old who had recovered from COVID-19. CDR3 amino acids: CASSRDISGNTIYF. The CDR3 nucleotides are TGTGCCAGCAGCCGGGACATATCTGGAAACACCATATATTTT.